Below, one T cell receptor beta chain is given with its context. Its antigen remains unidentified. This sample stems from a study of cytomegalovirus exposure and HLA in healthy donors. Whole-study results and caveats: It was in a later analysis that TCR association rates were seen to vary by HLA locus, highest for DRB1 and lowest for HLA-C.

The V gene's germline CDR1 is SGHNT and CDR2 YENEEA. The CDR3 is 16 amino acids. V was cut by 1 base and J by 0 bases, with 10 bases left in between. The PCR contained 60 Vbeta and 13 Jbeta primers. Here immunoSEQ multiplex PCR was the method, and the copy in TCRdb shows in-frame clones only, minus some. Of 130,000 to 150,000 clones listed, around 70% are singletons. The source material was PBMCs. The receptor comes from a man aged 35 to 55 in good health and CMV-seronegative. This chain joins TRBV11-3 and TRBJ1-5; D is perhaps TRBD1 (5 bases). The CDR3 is CASSLGGQYSNQPQHF. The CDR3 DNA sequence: TGTGCCAGCAGCTTAGGAGGACAATATAGCAATCAGCCCCAGCATTTT.